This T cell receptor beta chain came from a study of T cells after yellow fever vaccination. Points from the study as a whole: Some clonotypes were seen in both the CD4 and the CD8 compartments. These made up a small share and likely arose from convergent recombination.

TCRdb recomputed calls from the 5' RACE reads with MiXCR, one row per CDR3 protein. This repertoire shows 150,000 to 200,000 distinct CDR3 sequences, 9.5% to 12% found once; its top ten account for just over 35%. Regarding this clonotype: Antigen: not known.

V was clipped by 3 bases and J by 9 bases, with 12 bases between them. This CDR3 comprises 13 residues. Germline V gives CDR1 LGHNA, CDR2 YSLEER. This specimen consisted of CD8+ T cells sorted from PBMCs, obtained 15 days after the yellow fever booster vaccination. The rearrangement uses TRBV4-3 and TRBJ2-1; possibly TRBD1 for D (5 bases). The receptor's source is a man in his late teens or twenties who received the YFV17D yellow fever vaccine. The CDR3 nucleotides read TGCGCCAGCAGCCAGGCAGGGTTTGGTGAGCAGTTCTTC. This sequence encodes CASSQAGFGEQFF.